Presented here are 25 T cell receptor beta chains from one specimen sequenced in a study of blood T cells in healthy people across ages. Then a second PCR, running roughly 7 to 11 cycles, was carried out with a sample-barcoded 5' primer and a J-beta primer mix. TCRdb processed the 5' RACE reads anew with MiXCR; each CDR3 protein has one entry. The table includes about 670,000 distinct CDR3 sequences, over 40% detected once. Sequencing was done on a sample of blood. The receptors shown here come from a woman aged 80 or older in good health.

The rearrangement joins TRBV7-8 to TRBJ1-5; D unclear. CDR3 length equals 15 residues. The germline V gene encodes CDR1 SGHVS and CDR2 FQNEAQ. Trimming left V 5 bases short and J 1 base short, with 12 bases between. In nucleotides, the CDR3 is TGTGCCAGCAGCCTCCCTATCGGGAGCAATCAGCCCCAGCATTTT. The encoded protein is CASSLPIGSNQPQHF.

A single count supports this clonotype. The V gene is TRBV5-1, the J gene TRBJ2-1; either TRBD1 or TRBD2 may supply D (5 bases each). Trimming pared 7 bases from V and 8 bases from J, leaving 19 bases between. Looked up from germline, CDR1 is SGHRS and CDR2 is YFSETQ. The CDR3 sequence is 14 residues long. The CDR3 is CASAPGPRADEQFF. CDR3 nucleotides: TGCGCCAGCGCTCCGGGACCCAGGGCTGATGAGCAGTTCTTC. Full variable domain (missing parts from reference TRBV5-1 and TRBJ2-1): KAGVTQTPRYLIKTRGQQVTLSCSPISGHRSVSWYQQTPGQGLQFLFEYFSETQRNKGNFPGRFSGRQFSNSRSEMNVSTLELGDSALYLCASAPGPRADEQFFGPGTRLTVL.

Many counts were recorded for this clonotype. The chain links TRBV12-3 or TRBV12-4 to TRBJ2-4; 9 bases line up with TRBD1. This CDR3 comprises 13 residues. J was trimmed by 6 bases and V by 6 bases; bases with no gene match: 3. This chain's CDR3 is CASRGTGRNIQYF. The DNA for the CDR3 is TGTGCCAGCAGGGGGACAGGGAGAAACATTCAGTACTTC.

To note about this clonotype: Given a much more abundant clone one base away, this may be a read error. The chain carries TRBV7-2 and TRBJ2-3; weak D call: TRBD2 (6 bases). Germline V CDR1 and CDR2: SGHTA, FQGNSA. The CDR3 is made up of 15 amino acids. The CDR3 DNA is TGTGCCAGCAGCCGATCCGGGGGTCCCACAGATATGCAGTATTTT. It is translated as CASSRSGGPTDMQYF.

The chain recombines TRBV12-3 or TRBV12-4 with TRBJ2-1; 12 bases match TRBD2. V shed 6 bases and J 5 bases; nucleotides not matched to a gene: 5. The CDR3 runs to 15 residues. The CDR3 DNA sequence: TGTGCCAGCAGGAGACTAGCGGGGGAAAACAATGAGCAGTTCTTC. This translates into CASRRLAGENNEQFF.

V is TRBV27 and J is TRBJ2-1; maybe TRBD2 (6 bases). The CDR3 spans 14 residues. V lost 7 bases and J lost 7, with 17 bases in between. Germline V gene sequence: CDR1 MNHEY, CDR2 SMNVEV (reference sequence). CDR3 nucleotides: TGTGCCAGCACCACGACTGGAGGGCGAAATGAGCAGTTCTTC. Translating gives CASTTTGGRNEQFF.

The rearrangement uses TRBV7-9 and TRBJ2-3; 11 bases line up with TRBD2. V was clipped by 3 bases and J by 2 bases; unmatched bases: 7. Germline V gives CDR1 SEHNR, CDR2 FQNEAQ (reference sequence). CDR3 length equals 17 residues. This chain's CDR3 is CASSLTSGAYNTDTQYF. For the CDR3, the DNA is TGTGCCAGCAGCTTGACTAGCGGGGCATATAACACAGATACGCAGTATTTT. Filled out from reference TRBV7-9 and TRBJ2-3, the complete variable domain reads DTGVSQNPRHKITKRGQNVTFRCDPISEHNRLYWYRQTLGQGPEFLTYFQNEAQLEKSRLLSDRFSAERPKGSFSTLEIQRTEQGDSAMYLCASSLTSGAYNTDTQYFGPGTRLTVL.

Concerning this clonotype: A much more abundant neighbour one base away suggests this may be a read error. CDR3 region: CSTRGNKQYF. The CDR3 nucleotides read TGCAGTACTAGAGGGAACAAGCAGTACTTC. The V call is TRBV20-1, the J call TRBJ2-7; D is possibly TRBD2 (5 bases). Germline lookup yields CDR1 DFQATT and CDR2 SNEGSKA (reference sequence). The CDR3 consists of 10 residues.

The chain links TRBV20-1 to TRBJ1-5; D not resolved. This CDR3 has 12 amino acids. V lost 6 bases and J lost 4, with 10 bases in between. Germline loops: CDR1 DFQATT, CDR2 SNEGSKA (reference sequence). This CDR3 is CSANPRNQPQHF. Written as DNA, the CDR3 is TGCAGTGCCAATCCCAGAAATCAGCCCCAGCATTTT.

J is TRBJ2-1 and V is TRBV7-2, with D possibly TRBD2 on 5 matching bases. Between the trimmed V and J ends, which lost 6 bases and 3 bases, there was a span of 12 bases. Germline CDR1 reads SGHTA; CDR2 reads FQGNSA. The CDR3 runs to 14 residues. Written as DNA, the CDR3 is TGTGCCAGCAGAGAGTCGGGGAACTACAATGAGCAGTTCTTC. Its translation: CASRESGNYNEQFF.

This clonotype was found a few times. This chain joins TRBV9 and TRBJ1-2; D is undetermined. Trimming removed 4 bases at V and 3 bases at J, with 16 bases between. CDR1 is SGDLS, CDR2 YYNGEE, per germline. The CDR3 length is 15 residues. The CDR3 region is CASSITPTGYYGYTF. Written as DNA, the CDR3 is TGTGCCAGCAGCATTACTCCAACCGGATACTATGGCTACACCTTC.

This clonotype was detected ten times or more. The rearrangement uses TRBV5-1 and TRBJ2-1; D unclear. Germline V CDR1 and CDR2: SGHRS, YFSETQ. The CDR3 is 12 amino acids. V shed 5 bases and J shed 7 bases, with 10 bases lying between them. The CDR3 reads CASRGKGNEQFF. As DNA, the CDR3 is TGCGCCAGCAGAGGTAAGGGTAATGAGCAGTTCTTC.

Note on this clonotype: This may come from a read error, since a much larger clone is one base off. This chain connects TRBV9 to TRBJ2-3, with 10 bases lining up with TRBD2. This CDR3 spans 12 amino acids. The V gene's germline CDR1 is SGDLS and CDR2 YYNGEE. Unmatched junction bases numbered 6, after V lost 7 bases and J lost 10 bases. In DNA, the CDR3 is TGTGCCAGCGGCGCAACTAGCGGGGCGCAGTATTTT. Translating gives CASGATSGAQYF.

This clonotype was observed once. The chain recombines TRBV20-1 with TRBJ2-1; 15 bases are a match to TRBD2. V lost 6 bases and J lost 8; bases outside the gene matches: 11. This CDR3 is 16 amino acids long. Germline loops: CDR1 DFQATT, CDR2 SNEGSKA (reference sequence). This CDR3 reads CSAGTSGRYPGDEQFF. The CDR3 nucleotides read TGCAGTGCAGGGACTAGCGGGAGGTATCCAGGTGATGAGCAGTTCTTC.

A remark on this clonotype: A much bigger clone sits one base away, suggesting this may be a read error. The chain links TRBV10-3 to TRBJ2-7; TRBD2 aligns across 9 bases. With the DNA end fitting TRBJ2-4 better, the J assignment may be wrong. Germline V lookup: CDR1 ENHRY, CDR2 SYGVKD. The CDR3 spans 11 residues. CDR3 residues: CASGGGAIQYF. CDR3 sequence (DNA): TGTGCCAGCGGCGGGGGGGCCATTCAGTACTTC.

V and J are TRBV10-2 and TRBJ2-5; possible D gene TRBD2, 6 bases. The CDR3 runs to 14 residues. In germline, CDR1 is WSHSY, CDR2 SAAADI. Trimming cost V 6 bases and J 2 bases, with 13 bases left between them. CDR3 loop: CASRIAGTQETQYF. The CDR3 DNA is TGCGCCAGCAGGATCGCGGGAACACAAGAGACCCAGTACTTC.

The V call is TRBV13, the J call TRBJ2-7, with TRBD1 identical over 7 bases. Germline CDR1 is PRHDT and CDR2 is FYEKMQ (reference sequence). The CDR3 is 14 residues long. V shed 4 bases and J 0 bases; nucleotides not matched to a gene: 3. The CDR3 DNA follows: TGTGCCAGCAGCTACCGGGACAGCTCCTACGAGCAGTACTTC. Protein: CASSYRDSSYEQYF.

This clonotype was picked up a small number of times. The chain recombines TRBV20-1 with TRBJ2-1; D may be TRBD1 or TRBD2 (5 bases each). With 0 bases removed from V and 0 bases from J, the gap between germline ends came to 9 bases. The CDR3 spans 15 residues. Germline V gives CDR1 DFQATT, CDR2 SNEGSKA (reference sequence). Written as DNA, the CDR3 is TGCAGTGCTAGAGAGGGGGACGGCTCCTACAATGAGCAGTTCTTC. This codes for CSAREGDGSYNEQFF.

Only a few counts were recorded for this clonotype. The V call is TRBV27, the J call TRBJ2-2; the match to TRBD1 covers 10 bases. The V and J ends lost 2 bases and 7 bases, in that order; junction bases with no gene match: 7. This CDR3 is built from 16 residues. Germline CDR1 is MNHEY and CDR2 is SMNVEV (reference sequence). Here the CDR3 DNA reads TGTGCCAGCAGTTTAGGGGGGACAGGGGTCATCGGGGAGCTGTTTTTT. Its translation is CASSLGGTGVIGELFF.

In regard to this clonotype: A much larger clone lies one base from this, so it may be a read error. J is TRBJ2-1 and V is TRBV12-3 or TRBV12-4; D could derive from TRBD1 or TRBD2 (5 bases each). The tail of the sequence fits TRBJ2-7 better, so the J call may be wrong. The CDR3 contains 13 residues. CDR3 DNA: TGTGCCCCCCCGGGACCTTCCTACAATGAGCAGTACTTC. It encodes CAPPGPSYNEQYF.

The CDR3 DNA reads as TGTGCCACCAGCGGCCCGGACAGCCAAGAGACCCAGTACTTC. This sequence encodes CATSGPDSQETQYF. The chain has TRBV15 and TRBJ2-5; tentatively, D is TRBD1 (6 bases). This CDR3 has 14 residues. Trimming pared 5 bases from V and 1 base from J, leaving 11 bases between. Germline V gene lookup returns CDR1 LNHNV and CDR2 YYDKDF (reference sequence).

In its sample, this clonotype was seen many times. V is TRBV28 and J is TRBJ2-1, with a weak D call TRBD1 (5 bases). The CDR3 runs to 11 residues. V lost 11 bases, J lost 7 bases, and 12 bases lay in between. Germline-derived CDR1 and CDR2 are MDHEN and SYDVKM. The DNA of the CDR3 is TGTGCCTGGGGCCGTAGGAATGAGCAGTTCTTC. This translates into CAWGRRNEQFF.

The genes are TRBV25-1 and TRBJ1-4; D is unresolved. This CDR3 contains 12 residues. Looked up from germline, CDR1 is MGHDK and CDR2 is SYGVNS. Trimming cost V 3 bases and J 7 bases, with 6 bases left between them. CDR3 sequence reads: CASSDFLEKLFF. Written as DNA, the CDR3 is TGTGCCAGCAGTGATTTTCTTGAAAAACTGTTTTTT.

In this sample, this clonotype turned up a few times. The genes are TRBV12-3 or TRBV12-4 and TRBJ2-1; 9 positions match TRBD2. Germline trimming cut 6 bases from V and 7 bases from J; bases unmatched to any gene: 10. CDR3 length: 15 amino acids. The CDR3 bases are TGTGCCAGCAGGGCGGGTAGCGGGAGTTTTAATGAGCAGTTCTTC. The encoded protein is CASRAGSGSFNEQFF.

V usage is TRBV20-1 and J usage is TRBJ1-1, with D unclear. V lost 3 bases to trimming and J lost 8 bases, with 10 bases between them. Per germline, CDR1 DFQATT and CDR2 SNEGSKA (reference sequence). CDR3 length: 11 amino acids. CDR3 sequence (DNA): TGCAGTGCTAGGGTCATAAGGGAAGCTTTCTTT. Its translation: CSARVIREAFF.